The 31 T cell receptor beta chains below come from one sample, sequenced in a study of beta chain features in type 1 diabetes. Since all of the isolated RNA was reverse transcribed, expressed TCRB transcripts were what got sequenced. Assay used: immunoSEQ multiplex PCR; TCRdb lists only in-frame clones, some missing. Altogether around 400,000 clones are present, around 16% being singletons, with the ten largest covering approximately 0.02%. Sequenced input: naive CD4+ T cells from blood. Receptors were obtained from a woman between 18 and 29 years old in good health.

The table lists this clone with a few counts. The chain joins TRBV2 to TRBJ1-5; possible D gene TRBD1, 5 bases. CDR1 and CDR2 (germline): SNHLY, FYNNEI. Trimming removed 6 bases at V and 6 bases at J, with 18 bases between. The CDR3 is 15 residues long. The CDR3 region is CASRATEGASQPQHF. CDR3 DNA sequence: TGTGCCAGCAGGGCGACAGAAGGGGCAAGTCAGCCCCAGCATTTT. The variable domain in full, completed from reference TRBV2 and TRBJ1-5, reads EPEVTQTPSHQVTQMGQEVILRCVPISNHLYFYWYRQILGQKVEFLVSFYNNEISEKSEIFDDQFSVERPDGSNFTLKIRSTKLEDSAMYFCASRATEGASQPQHFGDGTRLSIL.

A few counts support this clone. The V call is TRBV7-9, the J call TRBJ1-4, with D unresolved. The germline gives CDR1 SEHNR, CDR2 FQNEAQ (reference sequence). CDR3 length: 12 amino acids. Trimming took 1 base from V and 8 from J, leaving 5 bases between them. The CDR3 region has the DNA TGTGCCAGCAGCTTAGTGGGCGAAAAACTGTTTTTT. This codes for CASSLVGEKLFF.

There are a few counts of this clone. The rearrangement joins TRBV29-1 to TRBJ2-7; D perhaps matches TRBD2 (6 bases). The V end lost 4 bases, the J end lost 4 bases, and 17 bases lay between the germline ends. Germline V lookup: CDR1 SQVTM, CDR2 ANQGSEA. CDR3 length: 14 amino acids. CDR3 residues: CSVVSALRGYEQYF. The CDR3 DNA sequence: TGCAGCGTTGTCTCGGCTCTCCGGGGGTACGAGCAGTACTTC.

This chain joins TRBV15 and TRBJ1-3; D uncertain. The length of the CDR3 is 15 residues. The V gene's germline CDR1 is LNHNV and CDR2 YYDKDF (reference sequence). The germline V and J ends were trimmed by 0 bases and 0 bases, with 6 bases remaining between them. The CDR3 loop is CATSRDRYSGNTIYF. The DNA of the CDR3 is TGTGCCACCAGCAGAGACCGGTACTCTGGAAACACCATATATTTT.

This clone showed up just a few times. CDR3 nucleotides: TGTGCCAGCTCGGGAGCTGGGGCCAACGTCCTGACTTTC. Translated, it gives CASSGAGANVLTF. The chain recombines TRBV2 with TRBJ2-6, with D possibly TRBD2 on 6 matching bases. The CDR3 consists of 13 residues. V was trimmed by 8 bases and J by 2 bases, leaving 7 bases between them. Per germline, CDR1 SNHLY and CDR2 FYNNEI.

This clone has more than one count but fewer than ten. The rearrangement joins TRBV28 to TRBJ2-7; D remains unclear. The CDR3 sequence is 12 residues long. Germline values: CDR1 MDHEN, CDR2 SYDVKM. V was clipped by 6 bases and J by 4 bases, with 10 bases between them. The chain's CDR3 is CASRQHLYEQYF. CDR3 DNA sequence: TGTGCCAGCAGACAGCACCTATACGAGCAGTACTTC.

A few counts support this clone. The V call is TRBV5-1, the J call TRBJ1-2; TRBD1 might be the D (5 bases). V was trimmed by 4 bases and J by 7 bases, leaving 20 bases between them. The CDR3 runs 15 residues. Germline CDR1 is SGHRS and CDR2 is YFSETQ. CDR3 bases: TGCGCCAGCAGCCACGGGACTTTTATAACGTCTGGCTACACCTTC. Amino acid sequence: CASSHGTFITSGYTF.

The chain joins TRBV30 to TRBJ2-5; maybe TRBD2 (6 bases). CDR1 and CDR2 (germline): GTSNPN, SVGIG (reference sequence). CDR3 length: 12 amino acids. V shed 1 base and J shed 4 bases, with 7 bases lying between them. CDR3 amino acids: CAWSAGVETQYF. The DNA for the CDR3 is TGTGCCTGGAGTGCGGGAGTAGAGACCCAGTACTTC.

This chain connects TRBV19 to TRBJ2-3, with D uncertain. Trimming stripped 4 bases from V and 0 bases from J, with 8 bases between. The CDR3 loop spans 14 amino acids. Germline V CDR1 and CDR2: LNHDA, SQIVND (reference sequence). CDR3 DNA: TGTGCCAGTAGTACACTGACAAGCACAGATACGCAGTATTTT. It specifies CASSTLTSTDTQYF.

This clone was counted only a few times. The CDR3 spells CASSPQVAVTYNEQFF. The CDR3 nucleotides read TGTGCCAGCAGCCCGCAGGTAGCGGTAACCTACAATGAGCAGTTCTTC. The chain couples TRBV28 to TRBJ2-1, with D maybe TRBD2 (6 bases). This CDR3 has 16 residues. V lost 6 bases and J 2 bases, leaving 17 bases between the germline ends. Looked up from germline, CDR1 is MDHEN and CDR2 is SYDVKM. Variable domain in full (rest from reference TRBV28 and TRBJ2-1): DVKVTQSSRYLVKRTGEKVFLECVQDMDHENMFWYRQDPGLGLRLIYFSYDVKMKEKGDIPEGYSVSREKKERFSLILESASTNQTSMYLCASSPQVAVTYNEQFFGPGTRLTVL.

The chain couples TRBV27 to TRBJ1-1; maybe TRBD1 (6 bases). The CDR3 length is 15 residues. The germline V gene encodes CDR1 MNHEY and CDR2 SMNVEV (reference sequence). With 5 bases removed from V and 3 bases from J, the gap between germline ends came to 16 bases. CDR3 region: CASSRETGVYTEAFF. CDR3 sequence (DNA): TGTGCCAGCAGTAGAGAGACAGGCGTTTACACTGAAGCTTTCTTT.

The sample holds a few counts of this clone. The J gene is TRBJ2-5, the V gene TRBV16, with unresolved D. Trimming left V 1 base short and J 5 bases short, with 11 bases between. CDR3 length: 14 residues. CDR1 is KGHSY and CDR2 is FQNENV in the germline V gene. In DNA form, the CDR3 reads TGTGCCAGCAGCCAATATTTGTTCGGGGAGACCCAGTACTTC. This codes for CASSQYLFGETQYF.

This chain links TRBV6-1 with TRBJ2-4, with D possibly being TRBD1 (6 bases). The CDR3 loop spans 13 amino acids. The V end was cut by 6 bases, the J end by 5 bases, with 11 bases between. Looked up from germline, CDR1 is MNHNS and CDR2 is SASEGT. The CDR3 loop reads CASRQGVQNIQYF. DNA of the CDR3: TGTGCCAGCAGACAGGGAGTCCAAAACATTCAGTACTTC.

This clone was counted a few times. J is TRBJ1-5 and V is TRBV19; 10 nucleotides line up with TRBD1. V shed 6 bases and J 11 bases; nucleotides not matched to a gene: 7. Germline V gene data show CDR1 as LNHDA and CDR2 as SQIVND (reference sequence). The CDR3 spans 13 residues. The CDR3 reads CASRKDRGWSQHF. CDR3 DNA sequence: TGTGCCAGTAGAAAGGACAGGGGGTGGTCCCAGCATTTT.

This clone was detected only a few times. The chain carries TRBV6-6 and TRBJ2-3; the match to TRBD2 covers 11 bases. Germline V lookup: CDR1 MNHNY, CDR2 SVGAGI (reference sequence). The junction had 10 bases not matched to a gene; V was cut back by 7 bases and J by 4 bases. The CDR3 spans 16 residues. The CDR3 nucleotides read TGTGCCAGCAACCTTTATACTAGCGGGAGCTCAGATACGCAGTATTTT. This translates into CASNLYTSGSSDTQYF.

This clone has a handful of counts. This chain links TRBV18 with TRBJ2-3, with TRBD1 matching 7 bases. Per the germline V gene, CDR1 is KGHSH and CDR2 is LQKENI. The V gene end was trimmed by 3 bases and the J gene end by 1 base; junction bases not matched to a gene: 10. The CDR3 totals 17 residues. Here the CDR3 DNA reads TGTGCCAGCTCACCTGATCGGGACAGCCAACGCACAGATACGCAGTATTTT. Its protein product is CASSPDRDSQRTDTQYF. Drawing the rest from reference TRBV18 and TRBJ2-3, the complete variable domain is NAGVMQNPRHLVRRRGQEARLRCSPMKGHSHVYWYRQLPEEGLKFMVYLQKENIIDESGMPKERFSAEFPKEGPSILRIQQVVRGDSAAYFCASSPDRDSQRTDTQYFGPGTRLTVL.

This clone was counted only a few times. The gene calls are TRBV4-3 and TRBJ1-4; D is ambiguous. Trimming cost V 5 bases and J 7 bases, with 23 bases left between them. The CDR3 totals 17 residues. Per the germline V gene, CDR1 is LGHNA and CDR2 is YSLEER. CDR3 protein: CASSTSRSAGRSEKLFF. CDR3 bases: TGCGCCAGCAGCACTTCTCGGTCTGCGGGTCGCTCTGAAAAACTGTTTTTT.

Only a few counts were recorded for this clone. V is TRBV2 and J is TRBJ1-2, with D possibly being TRBD1 (6 bases). Trimming cost V 5 bases and J 0 bases, with 13 bases left between them. This CDR3 is 15 amino acids long. CDR1 and CDR2 from the germline V gene are SNHLY and FYNNEI. The CDR3 protein is CASSKQGLANYGYTF. The DNA for the CDR3 is TGTGCCAGCAGTAAACAGGGATTAGCTAACTATGGCTACACCTTC. Using reference TRBV2 and TRBJ1-2 for the parts outside the CDR3, the full variable domain is EPEVTQTPSHQVTQMGQEVILRCVPISNHLYFYWYRQILGQKVEFLVSFYNNEISEKSEIFDDQFSVERPDGSNFTLKIRSTKLEDSAMYFCASSKQGLANYGYTFGSGTRLTVV.

This clone occurred a few times. This chain uses TRBV29-1 with TRBJ2-1; 7 bases align to TRBD2. V lost 4 bases and J lost 2; bases outside the gene matches: 8. CDR1 and CDR2 from the germline V gene are SQVTM and ANQGSEA. The CDR3 contains 15 residues. The CDR3 loop is CSVVWGGRAYNEQFF. CDR3 nucleotides: TGCAGCGTTGTCTGGGGGGGGAGAGCCTACAATGAGCAGTTCTTC.

Regarding this clone: This CDR3 is also generated by other DNA sequences in the sample. The rearrangement links TRBV11-2 to TRBJ2-1, with D uncertain. The V and J ends lost 1 base and 4 bases respectively, with 5 bases between them. Germline CDR1 and CDR2: SGHAT and FQNNGV. The CDR3 extends over 13 amino acids. The CDR3 DNA reads as TGTGCCAGCAGCTTAGCGAGGTACAATGAGCAGTTCTTC. Its protein is CASSLARYNEQFF.

The rearrangement links TRBV29-1 to TRBJ1-4, with D perhaps matching TRBD1 (6 bases). This CDR3 comprises 14 residues. Trimming took off 4 bases at V and 10 bases at J, with 19 bases between the two ends. Germline V gives CDR1 SQVTM, CDR2 ANQGSEA. DNA of the CDR3: TGCAGCGTTGGAGTGTCCAGGGGAAACGGAAAACTGTTTTTT. This codes for CSVGVSRGNGKLFF.

This clone came up a few times. The J gene is TRBJ2-7, the V gene TRBV29-1, with D possibly TRBD1 on 5 matching bases. The CDR3 spans 13 residues. Germline V CDR1 and CDR2: SQVTM, ANQGSEA. The V gene lost 4 bases and the J gene lost 2 bases, with 12 bases spanning the gap. CDR3 in amino acids: CSVVKGIAYEQYF. Here the CDR3 DNA reads TGCAGCGTTGTTAAGGGGATCGCCTACGAGCAGTACTTC.

The chain uses TRBV14 and TRBJ2-4, with 10 bases that match TRBD1. In germline, CDR1 is SGHDN, CDR2 FVKESK. V was pared by 3 bases and J by 8 bases, with 1 base of the junction left unmatched. The CDR3 has 13 residues. CDR3 in DNA: TGTGCCAGCAGCCAGGACAGGGGGTACATTCAGTACTTC. It specifies CASSQDRGYIQYF.

The genes are TRBV5-1 and TRBJ2-7; weak D call: TRBD1 (5 bases). CDR3 length: 13 amino acids. In germline, CDR1 is SGHRS, CDR2 YFSETQ. The V end was cut by 0 bases, the J end by 3 bases, with 7 bases between. The DNA of the CDR3 is TGCGCCAGCAGCTTGGGACAGTACTACGAGCAGTACTTC. It codes for CASSLGQYYEQYF.

The V and J genes are TRBV6-1 and TRBJ2-6; D gene unclear. V was cut by 7 bases and J by 0 bases, with 4 bases left in between. The CDR3 spans 13 residues. Germline CDR1 and CDR2: MNHNS and SASEGT. CDR3 nucleotide sequence: TGTGCCAGCAATCTCTCTGGGGCCAACGTCCTGACTTTC. As protein: CASNLSGANVLTF.

In this sample, this clone turned up a few times. Other DNA sequences in this specimen translate into the identical CDR3. The chain uses TRBV30 and TRBJ2-6; D not resolved. CDR1 GTSNPN and CDR2 SVGIG come from the germline V gene (reference sequence). Deletions cut 2 bases from V and 3 bases from J, with 2 bases between. This CDR3 is built from 12 residues. The CDR3 reads CAWSLGANVLTF. CDR3 nucleotide sequence: TGTGCCTGGAGTCTTGGGGCCAACGTCCTGACTTTC.

The J gene is TRBJ2-1, the V gene TRBV14, with unresolved D. V was clipped by 5 bases and J by 0 bases, with 14 bases between them. CDR1 SGHDN and CDR2 FVKESK come from the germline V gene. The CDR3 covers 16 residues. The CDR3: CASSYSDAPSYNEQFF. CDR3 in DNA: TGTGCCAGCAGCTACTCCGATGCCCCCTCCTACAATGAGCAGTTCTTC.

CDR3 nucleotides: TGTGCCAGCAGTGAAGCAGGTCGACGTTCACTTAAGCAGTTCTTC. It yields the protein CASSEAGRRSLKQFF. The V gene is TRBV6-4, the J gene TRBJ2-1; D is undetermined. The CDR3 is 15 residues long. Trimming removed 3 bases at V and 11 bases at J, with 20 bases between. CDR1 MRHNA and CDR2 SNTAGT come from the germline V gene.

This clone was counted only a few times. The V and J genes are TRBV5-8 and TRBJ1-5; no clear D. This CDR3 has 13 residues. The V gene lost 4 bases and the J gene lost 4 bases, with 9 bases spanning the gap. The germline V gene encodes CDR1 SGHTS and CDR2 YDEGEE. DNA for the CDR3: TGTGCCAGCAGCCTCCGTCTGAATCAGCCCCAGCATTTT. Translation: CASSLRLNQPQHF.

This clone has only a few counts. The J gene is TRBJ2-1, the V gene TRBV28, with D possibly matching TRBD2 (6 bases). The germline gives CDR1 MDHEN, CDR2 SYDVKM. V shed 5 bases and J shed 6 bases, with 14 bases lying between them. This CDR3 contains 14 residues. The CDR3 DNA sequence: TGTGCCAGCAGTACTAGCCGAAACTTCAATGAGCAGTTCTTC. It yields the protein CASSTSRNFNEQFF.

This clone has a handful of counts. The J gene is TRBJ1-3, the V gene TRBV19; tentative D call: TRBD1 (5 bases). The CDR3 contains 14 residues. Per the germline V gene, CDR1 is LNHDA and CDR2 is SQIVND (reference sequence). Trimming removed 3 bases at V and 0 bases at J, with 6 bases between. CDR3 coding DNA: TGTGCCAGTAGTATCGGGGGCTCTGGAAACACCATATATTTT. Translation: CASSIGGSGNTIYF.